The sequence of this TCR beta chain was determined in a study of type 1 regulatory T cells. Study-wide results and caveats: Type 1 regulatory T cells had a more restricted TCR repertoire than non-type 1 regulatory T cells.

CDR3 length: 16 residues. Germline CDR1 is MDHEN and CDR2 is SYDVKM. Trimming removed 5 bases at V and 5 bases at J, with 21 bases between. TCRdb reprocessed the reads via MiXCR and lists one record per CDR3 protein. The sample contains 55,000 to 65,000 distinct CDR3 sequences, approximately 60% of which appear only once. This clonotype was seen a single time. The antigen is undetermined. This sequence was found in a human donor in good health. Sequenced material: cultured non-Tr1 T cells, either the whole culture or a sorted T cell fraction (not recorded which). The genes are TRBV28 and TRBJ1-2, with D unclear. This chain's CDR3 is CASSPIQAPGSYGYTF. For the CDR3, the DNA is TGTGCCAGCAGTCCAATTCAAGCCCCGGGCTCTTATGGCTACACCTTC.